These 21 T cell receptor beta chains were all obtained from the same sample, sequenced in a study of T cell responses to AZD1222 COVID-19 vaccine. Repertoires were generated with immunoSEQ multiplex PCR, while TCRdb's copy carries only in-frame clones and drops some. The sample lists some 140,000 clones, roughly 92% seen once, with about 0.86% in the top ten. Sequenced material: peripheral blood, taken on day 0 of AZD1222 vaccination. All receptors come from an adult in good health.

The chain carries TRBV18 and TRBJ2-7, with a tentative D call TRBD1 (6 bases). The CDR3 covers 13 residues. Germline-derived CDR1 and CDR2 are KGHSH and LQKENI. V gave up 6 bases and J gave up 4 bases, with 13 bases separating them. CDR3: CASSPGAGYEQYF. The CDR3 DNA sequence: TGTGCCAGCTCCCCAGGGGCGGGTTACGAGCAGTACTTC.

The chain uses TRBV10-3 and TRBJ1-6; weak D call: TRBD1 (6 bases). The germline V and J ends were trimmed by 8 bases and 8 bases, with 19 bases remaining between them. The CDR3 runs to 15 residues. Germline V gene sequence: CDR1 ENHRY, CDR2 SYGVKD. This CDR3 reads CAIGQAGTSDSPLHF. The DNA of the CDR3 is TGTGCCATCGGCCAGGCAGGGACATCAGATTCACCCCTCCACTTT.

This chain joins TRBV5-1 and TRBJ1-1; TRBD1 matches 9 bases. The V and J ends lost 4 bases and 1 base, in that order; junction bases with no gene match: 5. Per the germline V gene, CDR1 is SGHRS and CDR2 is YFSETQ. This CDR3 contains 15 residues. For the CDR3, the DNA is TGCGCCAGCAGCCCCCAGGGACAGGGGAACACTGAAGCTTTCTTT. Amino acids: CASSPQGQGNTEAFF.

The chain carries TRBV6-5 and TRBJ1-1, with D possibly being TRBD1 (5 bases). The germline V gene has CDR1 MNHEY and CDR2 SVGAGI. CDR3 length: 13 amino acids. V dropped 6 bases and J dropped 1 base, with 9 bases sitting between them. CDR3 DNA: TGTGCCAGCAGGCTCACAGGGAACACTGAAGCTTTCTTT. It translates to CASRLTGNTEAFF.

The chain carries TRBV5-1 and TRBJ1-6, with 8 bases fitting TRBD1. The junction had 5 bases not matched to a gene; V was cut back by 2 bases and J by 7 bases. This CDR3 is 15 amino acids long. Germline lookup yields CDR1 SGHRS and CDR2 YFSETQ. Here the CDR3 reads CASSFRGPENSPLHF. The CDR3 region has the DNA TGCGCCAGCAGCTTCAGGGGGCCGGAGAATTCACCCCTCCACTTT.

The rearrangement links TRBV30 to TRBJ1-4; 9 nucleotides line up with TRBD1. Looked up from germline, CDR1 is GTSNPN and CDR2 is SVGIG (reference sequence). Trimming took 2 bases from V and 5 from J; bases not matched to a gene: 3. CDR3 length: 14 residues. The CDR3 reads CAWSPGTGNEKLFF. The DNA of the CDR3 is TGTGCCTGGAGTCCCGGGACAGGGAATGAAAAACTGTTTTTT.

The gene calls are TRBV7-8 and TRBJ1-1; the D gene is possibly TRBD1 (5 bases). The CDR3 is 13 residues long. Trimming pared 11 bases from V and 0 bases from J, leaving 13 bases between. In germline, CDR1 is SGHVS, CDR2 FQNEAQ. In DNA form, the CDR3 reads TGTGCCGGTACGGGACCGATGAACACTGAAGCTTTCTTT. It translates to CAGTGPMNTEAFF.

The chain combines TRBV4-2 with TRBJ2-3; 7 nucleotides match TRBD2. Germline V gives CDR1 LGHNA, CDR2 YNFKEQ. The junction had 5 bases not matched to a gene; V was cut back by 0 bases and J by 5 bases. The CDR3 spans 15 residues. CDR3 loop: CASSQDRRGEDTQYF. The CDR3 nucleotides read TGTGCCAGCAGCCAAGATCGTCGGGGGGAAGATACGCAGTATTTT.

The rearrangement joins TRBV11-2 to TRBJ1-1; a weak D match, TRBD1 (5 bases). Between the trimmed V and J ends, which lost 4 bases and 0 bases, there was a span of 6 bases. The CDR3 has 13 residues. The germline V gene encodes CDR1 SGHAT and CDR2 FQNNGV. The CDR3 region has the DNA TGTGCCAGCAGCTCGACAGTGAACACTGAAGCTTTCTTT. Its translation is CASSSTVNTEAFF.

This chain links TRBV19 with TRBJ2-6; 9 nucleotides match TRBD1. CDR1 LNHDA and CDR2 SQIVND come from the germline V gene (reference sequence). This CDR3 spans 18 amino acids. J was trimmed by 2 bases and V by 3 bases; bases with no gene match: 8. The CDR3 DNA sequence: TGTGCCAGTAGTATCGAAGACAGGGGGAAAGCTGGGGCCAACGTCCTGACTTTC. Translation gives CASSIEDRGKAGANVLTF. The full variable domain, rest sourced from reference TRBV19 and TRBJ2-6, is DGGITQSPKYLFRKEGQNVTLSCEQNLNHDAMYWYRQDPGQGLRLIYYSQIVNDFQKGDIAEGYSVSREKKESFPLTVTSAQKNPTAFYLCASSIEDRGKAGANVLTFGAGSRLTVL.

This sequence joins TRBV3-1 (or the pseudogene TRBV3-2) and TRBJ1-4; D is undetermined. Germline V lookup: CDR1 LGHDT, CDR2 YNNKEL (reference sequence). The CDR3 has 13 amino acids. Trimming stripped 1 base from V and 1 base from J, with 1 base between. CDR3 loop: CASSQGTNEKLFF. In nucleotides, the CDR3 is TGTGCCAGCAGCCAAGGAACTAATGAAAAACTGTTTTTT.

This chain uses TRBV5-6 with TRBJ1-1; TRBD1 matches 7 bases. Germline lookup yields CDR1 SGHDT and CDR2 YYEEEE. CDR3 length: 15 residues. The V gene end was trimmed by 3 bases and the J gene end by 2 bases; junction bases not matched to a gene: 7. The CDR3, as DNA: TGTGCCAGCAGCTCGACAGGGAAAAGAAACACTGAAGCTTTCTTT. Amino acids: CASSSTGKRNTEAFF.

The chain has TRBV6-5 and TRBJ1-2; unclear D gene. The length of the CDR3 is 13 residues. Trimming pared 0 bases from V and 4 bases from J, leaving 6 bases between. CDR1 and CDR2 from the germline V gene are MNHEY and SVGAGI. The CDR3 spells CASSYSATYGYTF. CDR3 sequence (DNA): TGTGCCAGCAGTTACTCAGCTACCTATGGCTACACCTTC.

In DNA, the CDR3 is TGTGCCAGCAGCTCCTGGGGGGAGCAGTACTTC. Translation: CASSSWGEQYF. The rearrangement uses TRBV5-4 and TRBJ2-7; D may correspond to TRBD1 or TRBD2 (5 bases each). V lost 3 bases, J lost 7 bases, and 8 bases lay in between. CDR1 SGHNT and CDR2 YYREEE come from the germline V gene (reference sequence). CDR3 length: 11 residues.

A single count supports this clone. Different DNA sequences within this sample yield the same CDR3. CDR3 nucleotide sequence: TGTGCCAGCTCACCACCTGGAGGAGAGACCCAGTACTTC. As protein: CASSPPGGETQYF. This chain uses TRBV18 with TRBJ2-5; D is possibly TRBD2 (5 bases). Germline CDR1 reads KGHSH; CDR2 reads LQKENI. Trimming removed 0 bases from V and 4 bases from J, with 6 bases in between. The CDR3 length is 13 residues.

This CDR3 reads CASSRRGEGTNEKLFF. The CDR3 DNA sequence: TGTGCCAGTAGTCGCCGGGGCGAGGGAACTAATGAAAAACTGTTTTTT. The chain employs TRBV19 and TRBJ1-4, with a possible D match to TRBD1 (5 bases). Germline V CDR1 and CDR2: LNHDA, SQIVND (reference sequence). The V end lost 5 bases, the J end lost 1 base, and 14 bases lay between the germline ends. This CDR3 is 16 amino acids long. Variable domain in full (rest from reference TRBV19 and TRBJ1-4): DGGITQSPKYLFRKEGQNVTLSCEQNLNHDAMYWYRQDPGQGLRLIYYSQIVNDFQKGDIAEGYSVSREKKESFPLTVTSAQKNPTAFYLCASSRRGEGTNEKLFFGSGTQLSVL.

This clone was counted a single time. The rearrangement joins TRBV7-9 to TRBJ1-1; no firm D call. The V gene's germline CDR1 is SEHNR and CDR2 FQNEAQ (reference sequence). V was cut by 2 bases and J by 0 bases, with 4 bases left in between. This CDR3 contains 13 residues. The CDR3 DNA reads TGTGCCAGCAGCTTACGGTTGAACACTGAAGCTTTCTTT. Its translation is CASSLRLNTEAFF.

In DNA form, the CDR3 reads TGTGCCAGCTCTCCCCACAGGGGGAGTATAGATGAGCAGTTCTTC. Encoded protein: CASSPHRGSIDEQFF. The rearrangement joins TRBV18 to TRBJ2-1; TRBD1 matches 8 bases. The J segment lost 8 bases and the V segment lost 6 bases, leaving 12 bases of the junction unmatched. Germline CDR1 is KGHSH and CDR2 is LQKENI. The CDR3 has 15 amino acids.

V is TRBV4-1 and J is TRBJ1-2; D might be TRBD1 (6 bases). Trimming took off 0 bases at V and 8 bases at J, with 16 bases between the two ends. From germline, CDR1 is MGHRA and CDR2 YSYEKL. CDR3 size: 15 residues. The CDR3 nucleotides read TGCGCCAGCAGCCAAGAGGGGACAATCCCCCGCGGCTACACCTTC. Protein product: CASSQEGTIPRGYTF.

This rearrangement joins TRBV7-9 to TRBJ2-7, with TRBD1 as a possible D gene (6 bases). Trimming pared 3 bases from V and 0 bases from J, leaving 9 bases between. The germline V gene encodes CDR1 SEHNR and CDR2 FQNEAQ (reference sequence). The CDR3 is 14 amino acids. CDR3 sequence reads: CASSLPGASYEQYF. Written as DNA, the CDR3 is TGTGCCAGCAGCTTGCCAGGGGCCTCCTACGAGCAGTACTTC.

As DNA, the CDR3 is TGTGCCAGCAGCCCAGAGCTTGGCAGGGAGTCTTTTGCTAGCACAGATACGCAGTATTTT. Protein sequence: CASSPELGRESFASTDTQYF. The rearrangement uses TRBV13 and TRBJ2-3; D is possibly TRBD1 or TRBD2 (5 bases each). There are 20 residues in the CDR3. Per germline, CDR1 PRHDT and CDR2 FYEKMQ (reference sequence). Trimming pared 5 bases from V and 0 bases from J, leaving 27 bases between.